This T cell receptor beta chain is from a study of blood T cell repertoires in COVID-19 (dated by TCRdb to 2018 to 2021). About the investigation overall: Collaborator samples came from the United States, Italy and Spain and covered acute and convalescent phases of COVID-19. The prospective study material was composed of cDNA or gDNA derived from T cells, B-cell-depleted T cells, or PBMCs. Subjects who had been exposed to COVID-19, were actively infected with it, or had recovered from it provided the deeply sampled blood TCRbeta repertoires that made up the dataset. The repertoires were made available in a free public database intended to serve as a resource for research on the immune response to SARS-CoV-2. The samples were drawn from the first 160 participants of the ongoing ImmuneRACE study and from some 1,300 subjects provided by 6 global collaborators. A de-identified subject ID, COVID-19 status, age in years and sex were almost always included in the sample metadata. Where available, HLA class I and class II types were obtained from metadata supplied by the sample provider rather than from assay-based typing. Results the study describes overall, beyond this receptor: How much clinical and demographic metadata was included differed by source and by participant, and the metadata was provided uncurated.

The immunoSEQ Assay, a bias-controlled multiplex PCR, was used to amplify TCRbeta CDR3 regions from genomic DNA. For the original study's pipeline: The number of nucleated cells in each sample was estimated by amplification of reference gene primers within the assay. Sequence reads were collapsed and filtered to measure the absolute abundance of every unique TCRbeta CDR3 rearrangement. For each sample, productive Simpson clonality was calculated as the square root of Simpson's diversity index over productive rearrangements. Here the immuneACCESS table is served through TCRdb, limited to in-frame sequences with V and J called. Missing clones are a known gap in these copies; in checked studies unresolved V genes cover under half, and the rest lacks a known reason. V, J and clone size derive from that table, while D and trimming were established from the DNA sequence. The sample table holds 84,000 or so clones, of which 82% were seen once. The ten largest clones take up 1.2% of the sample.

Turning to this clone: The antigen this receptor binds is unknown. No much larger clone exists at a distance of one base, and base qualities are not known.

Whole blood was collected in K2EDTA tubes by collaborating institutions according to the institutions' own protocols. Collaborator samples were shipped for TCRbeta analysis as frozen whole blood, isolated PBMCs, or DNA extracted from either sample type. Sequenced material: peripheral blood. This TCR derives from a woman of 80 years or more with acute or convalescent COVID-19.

CDR3 sequence: CASSPIRLAGGKSYNEQFF. The nucleotides are TGTGCCAGCTCACCCATTCGCCTAGCGGGAGGGAAGTCCTACAATGAGCAGTTCTTC. Rearrangement joined TRBV18 to TRBJ2-1, with 12 junctional bases fitting TRBD2. For this chain, trimming is 3 bases at the V end and 1 base at the J end, and the number of junction bases without a gene match is 10. CDR1 is given as KGHSH and CDR2 as LQKENI, both from the germline V gene. From the cysteine through the phenylalanine, the CDR3 covers 19 amino acids. Only the CDR3 region is kept as DNA, spanning 57 bases read in frame from base 1.